This T cell receptor beta chain was sequenced in a study of blood T cell repertoires in COVID-19. This CDR3 is 15 amino acids long. Looked up from germline, CDR1 is MDHEN and CDR2 is SYDVKM. The trim removed 9 bases at V and 5 bases at J, leaving 6 bases unmatched. Sequenced by immunoSEQ multiplex PCR; TCRdb stores in-frame clones only, minus some. The repertoire holds 150,000 to 200,000 clones, with roughly 85% as singletons. The rearrangement links TRBV28 to TRBJ2-3; 15 nucleotides align to TRBD2. Material: peripheral blood. The TCR comes from a man in his sixties with acute or convalescent COVID-19. The DNA for the CDR3 is TGTGCCAGTTCGGGACTAGCGGGAGGACTAGATACGCAGTATTTT. Protein product: CASSGLAGGLDTQYF.